This TCR beta chain was captured by sequencing in a study of CD4 and CD8 cells across lung adenocarcinoma regions. Samples came from patients with localized non-small cell lung adenocarcinoma. This CDR3 has 15 residues. Trimming pared 6 bases from V and 5 bases from J, leaving 20 bases between. In germline, CDR1 is LGHNT, CDR2 FRNRAP. TCRdb re-analysed the PCR reads in MiXCR, keeping a single row per CDR3 protein. The sample yields 3,000 to 4,500 distinct CDR3 sequences, less than 70% seen once. The chain combines TRBV12-5 with TRBJ2-7; weak D call: TRBD1 (7 bases). The TCR comes from a male donor with lung adenocarcinoma. The CD4 and CD8 labels of this study may be unreliable. Sequencing used CD4+ T cells from the margin of a lung tumor. Written as DNA, the CDR3 is TGTGCTAGTGGCGCAGGACTATTCACAGGGGACGAGCAGTACTTC. Translated: CASGAGLFTGDEQYF.